These 10 T cell receptor beta chains came from one sample sequenced in a study of cytomegalovirus exposure and HLA in healthy donors. Use of 60 Vbeta and 13 Jbeta primers characterized the PCR. Assay: immunoSEQ multiplex PCR; the TCRdb copy retains only in-frame clones and omits some. The table has around 140,000 clones, about three quarters seen once; the top ten hold 1.5% to 2%. Sequenced sample: PBMCs. These receptors came from a man aged 40-49 years in good health and CMV-seronegative.

The chain employs TRBV6-4 and TRBJ2-3; a weak D match, TRBD1 (5 bases). The CDR3 extends over 14 amino acids. Looked up from germline, CDR1 is MRHNA and CDR2 is SNTAGT. Trimming removed 3 bases from V and 0 bases from J, with 7 bases in between. The CDR3 sequence: CASSEGLSTDTQYF. The DNA for the CDR3 is TGTGCCAGCAGTGAGGGGCTGAGCACAGATACGCAGTATTTT.

This clone was observed once. The chain has TRBV6-4 and TRBJ1-3; D is perhaps TRBD1 (6 bases). Trimming took off 4 bases at V and 0 bases at J, with 13 bases between the two ends. This CDR3 is built from 16 residues. The germline V gene encodes CDR1 MRHNA and CDR2 SNTAGT. CDR3 amino acids: CASSVGGPDSGNTIYF. DNA of the CDR3: TGTGCCAGCAGTGTCGGGGGGCCGGACTCTGGAAACACCATATATTTT.

This clone occurred a few times. The chain couples TRBV2 to TRBJ2-7; a possible D gene is TRBD1 (6 bases). The V end was cut by 8 bases, the J end by 4 bases, with 12 bases between. In germline, CDR1 is SNHLY, CDR2 FYNNEI. CDR3 length: 12 residues. DNA for the CDR3: TGTGCCAGCTTGGACAGAACGTACGAGCAGTACTTC. It translates to CASLDRTYEQYF.

V is TRBV30 and J is TRBJ1-4; D not resolved. This CDR3 is 14 amino acids long. Germline assignment: CDR1 GTSNPN and CDR2 SVGIG (reference sequence). V was cut by 0 bases and J by 7 bases, with 12 bases left in between. The CDR3 DNA reads as TGTGCCTGGAGTGTATCAGGCAGTCTTGAAAAACTGTTTTTT. Amino acids: CAWSVSGSLEKLFF. Drawing the rest from reference TRBV30 and TRBJ1-4, the complete variable domain is SQTIHQWPATLVQPVGSPLSLECTVEGTSNPNLYWYRQAAGRGLQLLFYSVGIGQISSEVPQNLSASRPQDRQFILSSKKLLLSDSGFYLCAWSVSGSLEKLFFGSGTQLSVL.

The chain is built from TRBV5-4 and TRBJ2-3; 10 bases agree with TRBD2. V was pared by 1 base and J by 6 bases, with 8 bases of the junction left unmatched. CDR1 and CDR2 from the germline V gene are SGHNT and YYREEE (reference sequence). The length of the CDR3 is 16 residues. For the CDR3, the DNA is TGTGCCAGCAGCTTGTTGGCTAGCGGGGGTTCGGATACGCAGTATTTT. It specifies CASSLLASGGSDTQYF.

V is TRBV2 and J is TRBJ1-6, with a possible D match to TRBD1 (5 bases). V was trimmed by 3 bases and J by 9 bases, leaving 12 bases between them. The V gene's germline CDR1 is SNHLY and CDR2 FYNNEI. The CDR3 covers 14 residues. For the CDR3, the DNA is TGTGCCAGCAGTGACGGTTCCGGGGGTTCACCCCTCCACTTT. Residues: CASSDGSGGSPLHF.

This clone has just one count. Compared with germline, one end of the junction differs, possibly owing to a read error. The CDR3 region has the DNA TGTGCCAGCAGCCCACTACTAGCGGGAGCGACAGATGCGCAGTATTTT. It codes for CASSPLLAGATDAQYF. The chain combines TRBV7-9 with TRBJ2-3, with 11 nucleotides matching TRBD2. The germline gives CDR1 SEHNR, CDR2 FQNEAQ (reference sequence). This CDR3 spans 16 amino acids. Filled out from reference TRBV7-9 and TRBJ2-3, the complete variable domain reads DTGVSQNPRHKITKRGQNVTFRCDPISEHNRLYWYRQTLGQGPEFLTYFQNEAQLEKSRLLSDRFSAERPKGSFSTLEIQRTEQGDSAMYLCASSPLLAGATDAQYFGPGTRLTVL.

The chain combines TRBV19 with TRBJ2-2; the match to TRBD2 covers 7 bases. The germline gives CDR1 LNHDA, CDR2 SQIVND (reference sequence). Trimming at V came to 5 bases and at J to 7 bases, leaving 7 bases not matched to a gene. CDR3 length equals 14 residues. The CDR3, as DNA: TGTGCCAGTAGTGGGGGAGGGACGTTCGGGGAGCTGTTTTTT. Its protein is CASSGGGTFGELFF.

V usage is TRBV4-1 and J usage is TRBJ2-1, with D unclear. Germline CDR1 and CDR2: MGHRA and YSYEKL. This CDR3 comprises 15 residues. With 1 base removed from V and 6 bases from J, the gap between germline ends came to 13 bases. CDR3 in DNA: TGCGCCAGCAGCCAAGTTACTCCTACTCCCAATGAGCAGTTCTTC. Its translation is CASSQVTPTPNEQFF.

The chain couples TRBV5-6 to TRBJ2-1, with D tentatively TRBD2 (5 bases). Between the trimmed V and J ends, which lost 4 bases and 4 bases, there was a span of 15 bases. From germline, CDR1 is SGHDT and CDR2 YYEEEE. The CDR3 loop spans 15 amino acids. The CDR3 bases are TGTGCCAGCAGCCCCCTACTTTCGGGATACAATGAGCAGTTCTTC. This translates into CASSPLLSGYNEQFF.